The entry below gives a single T cell receptor (beta chain) sequence along with its context. The junction departs from the called germline gene at one end, perhaps through a read error. On ten immunoSEQ deep assay plates, unsorted PBMC DNA was sequenced. In the authors' methods: ImmunoSEQ supplied junction-only sequences lacking quality scores, so filtering was different. Profiled with immunoSEQ multiplex PCR; TCRdb holds only in-frame clones, not every one. V, J and clone size are those of that table, while D and trimming were read from the DNA. The data show fewer than 650,000 clones, about 79% seen once. This record belongs to a study of shared clonotypes between healthy human individuals. Caucasian adults residing in Nashville, Tennessee made up all the donors. Sequencing input: PBMCs. The sequence came from a woman between 40 and 55 years old in good health. Some clones in this sample may be carry-over from other donors' samples.

DNA for the CDR3: TGTGCCAGCAGTTTATTTAACCTGGCCTCCCACGAGCAGTACTTC. Amino acids: CASSLFNLASHEQYF. The chain combines TRBV27 with TRBJ2-7; D unclear. Germline values: CDR1 MNHEY, CDR2 SMNVEV (reference sequence). The CDR3 runs 15 residues.